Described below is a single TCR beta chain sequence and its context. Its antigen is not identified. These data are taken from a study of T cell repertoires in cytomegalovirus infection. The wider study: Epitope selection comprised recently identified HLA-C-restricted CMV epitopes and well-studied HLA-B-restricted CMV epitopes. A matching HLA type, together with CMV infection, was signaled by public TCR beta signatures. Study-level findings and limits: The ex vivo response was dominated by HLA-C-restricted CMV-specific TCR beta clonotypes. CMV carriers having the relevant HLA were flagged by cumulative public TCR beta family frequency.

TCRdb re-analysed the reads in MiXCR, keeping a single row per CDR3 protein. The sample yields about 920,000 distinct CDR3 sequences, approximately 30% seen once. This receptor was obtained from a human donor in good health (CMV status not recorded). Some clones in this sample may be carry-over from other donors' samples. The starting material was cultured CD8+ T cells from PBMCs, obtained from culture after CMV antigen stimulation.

CDR3 loop: CASSLEVPPQETQYF. The CDR3 DNA reads TGTGCCAGCAGCTTAGAAGTGCCCCCCCAAGAGACCCAGTACTTC. The chain joins TRBV11-2 to TRBJ2-5, with D hard to call. Trimming removed 0 bases from V and 1 base from J, with 9 bases in between. The CDR3 sequence is 15 residues long. Germline CDR1 SGHAT, CDR2 FQNNGV.